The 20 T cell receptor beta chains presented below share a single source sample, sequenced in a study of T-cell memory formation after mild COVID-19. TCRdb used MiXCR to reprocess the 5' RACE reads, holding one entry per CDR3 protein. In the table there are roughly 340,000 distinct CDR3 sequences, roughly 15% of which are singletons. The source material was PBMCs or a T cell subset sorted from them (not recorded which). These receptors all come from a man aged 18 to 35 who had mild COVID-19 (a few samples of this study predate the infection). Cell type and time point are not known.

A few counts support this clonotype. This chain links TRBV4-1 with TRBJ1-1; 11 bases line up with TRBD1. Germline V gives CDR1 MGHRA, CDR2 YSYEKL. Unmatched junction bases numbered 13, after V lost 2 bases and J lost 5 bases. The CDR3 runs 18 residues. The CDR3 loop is CASSQPHGGDRGRTEAFF. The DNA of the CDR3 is TGCGCCAGCAGCCAACCCCACGGGGGGGACAGGGGGAGGACTGAAGCTTTCTTT.

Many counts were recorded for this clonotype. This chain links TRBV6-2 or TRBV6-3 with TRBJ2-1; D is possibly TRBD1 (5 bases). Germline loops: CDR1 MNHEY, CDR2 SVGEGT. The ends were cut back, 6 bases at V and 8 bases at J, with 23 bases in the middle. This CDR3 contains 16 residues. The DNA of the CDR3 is TGTGCCAGCAGAGTCTCCCCAGCCGGCAGGGTTTATGAGCAGTTCTTC. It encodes CASRVSPAGRVYEQFF.

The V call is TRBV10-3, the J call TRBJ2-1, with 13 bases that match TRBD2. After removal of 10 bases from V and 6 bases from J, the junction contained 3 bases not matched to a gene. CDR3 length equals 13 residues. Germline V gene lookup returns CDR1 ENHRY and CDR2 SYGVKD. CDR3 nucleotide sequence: TGTGCCACCCGGACTAGCGGGGGCAATGAGCAGTTCTTC. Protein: CATRTSGGNEQFF.

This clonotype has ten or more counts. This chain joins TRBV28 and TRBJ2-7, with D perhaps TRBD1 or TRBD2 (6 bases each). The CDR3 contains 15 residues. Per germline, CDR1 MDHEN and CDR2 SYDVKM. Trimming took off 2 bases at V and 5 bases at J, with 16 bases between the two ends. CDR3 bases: TGTGCCAGCAGTTTAGGTGGGGGGCCCGAAAACGAGCAGTACGTC. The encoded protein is CASSLGGGPENEQYV.

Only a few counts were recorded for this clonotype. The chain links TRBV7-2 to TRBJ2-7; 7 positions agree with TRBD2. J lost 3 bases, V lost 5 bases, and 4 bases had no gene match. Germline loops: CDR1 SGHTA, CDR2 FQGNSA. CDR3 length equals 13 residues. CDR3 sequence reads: CASSQRGLYEQYF. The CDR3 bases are TGTGCCAGCAGCCAGCGGGGCCTCTACGAGCAGTACTTC.

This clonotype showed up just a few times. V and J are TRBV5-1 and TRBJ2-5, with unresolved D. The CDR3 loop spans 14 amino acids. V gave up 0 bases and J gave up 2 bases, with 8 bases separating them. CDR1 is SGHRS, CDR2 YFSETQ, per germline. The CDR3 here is CASSLDYKQETQYF. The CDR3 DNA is TGCGCCAGCAGCTTGGACTACAAGCAAGAGACCCAGTACTTC.

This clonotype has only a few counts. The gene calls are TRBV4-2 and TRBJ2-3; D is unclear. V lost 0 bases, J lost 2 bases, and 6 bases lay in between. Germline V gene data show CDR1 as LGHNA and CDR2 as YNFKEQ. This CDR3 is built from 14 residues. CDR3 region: CASSQDGTTDTQYF. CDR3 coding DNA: TGTGCCAGCAGCCAAGACGGTACCACAGATACGCAGTATTTT.

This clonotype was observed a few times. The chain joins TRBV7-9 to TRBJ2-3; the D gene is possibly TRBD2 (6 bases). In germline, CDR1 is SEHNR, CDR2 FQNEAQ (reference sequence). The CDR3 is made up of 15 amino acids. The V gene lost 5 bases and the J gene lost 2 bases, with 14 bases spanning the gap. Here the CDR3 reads CASSNQGGYTDTQYF. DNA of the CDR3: TGTGCCAGCAGCAACCAAGGAGGGTACACAGATACGCAGTATTTT.

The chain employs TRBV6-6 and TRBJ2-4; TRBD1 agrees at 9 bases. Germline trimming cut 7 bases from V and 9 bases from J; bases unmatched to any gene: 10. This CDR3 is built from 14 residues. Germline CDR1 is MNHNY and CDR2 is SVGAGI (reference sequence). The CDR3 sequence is CASNTGTGSSIQYF. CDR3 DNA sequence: TGTGCCAGCAACACGGGGACAGGGTCGAGCATTCAGTACTTC.

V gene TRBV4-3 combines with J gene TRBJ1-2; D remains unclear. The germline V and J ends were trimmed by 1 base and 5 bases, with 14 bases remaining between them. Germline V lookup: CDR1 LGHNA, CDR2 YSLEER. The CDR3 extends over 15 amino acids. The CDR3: CASSQGVGTLYGYTF. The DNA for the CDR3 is TGCGCCAGCAGCCAAGGGGTTGGCACGTTGTATGGCTACACCTTC.

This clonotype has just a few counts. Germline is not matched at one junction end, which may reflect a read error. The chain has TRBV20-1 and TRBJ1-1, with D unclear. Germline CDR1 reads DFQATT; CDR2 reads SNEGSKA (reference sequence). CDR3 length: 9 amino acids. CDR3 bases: TGCAGTGCTAGGGCCCGGGTTTACTTT. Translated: CSARARVYF.

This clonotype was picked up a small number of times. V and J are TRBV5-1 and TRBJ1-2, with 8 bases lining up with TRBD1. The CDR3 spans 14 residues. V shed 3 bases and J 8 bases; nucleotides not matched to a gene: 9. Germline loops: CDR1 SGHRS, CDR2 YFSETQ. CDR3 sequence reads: CASSSFQGARGYTF. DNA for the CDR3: TGCGCCAGCAGCTCCTTCCAGGGGGCGAGAGGCTACACCTTC.

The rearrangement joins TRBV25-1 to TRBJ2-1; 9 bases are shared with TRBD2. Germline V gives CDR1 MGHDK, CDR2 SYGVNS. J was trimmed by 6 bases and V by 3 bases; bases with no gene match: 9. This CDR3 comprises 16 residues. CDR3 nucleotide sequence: TGTGCCAGCAGTGAGAGTCTAGCGGGGCACCCCAATGAGCAGTTCTTC. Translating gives CASSESLAGHPNEQFF. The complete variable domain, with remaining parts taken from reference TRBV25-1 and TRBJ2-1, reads EADIYQTPRYLVIGTGKKITLECSQTMGHDKMYWYQQDPGMELHLIHYSYGVNSTEKGDLSSESTVSRIRTEHFPLTLESARPSHTSQYLCASSESLAGHPNEQFFGPGTRLTVL.

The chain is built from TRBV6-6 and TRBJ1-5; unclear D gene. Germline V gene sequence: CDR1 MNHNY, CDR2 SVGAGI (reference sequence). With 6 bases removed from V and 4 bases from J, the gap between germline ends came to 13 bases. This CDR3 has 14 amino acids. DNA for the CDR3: TGTGCCAGCAGCCCCCTCCCACCGAATCAGCCCCAGCATTTT. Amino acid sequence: CASSPLPPNQPQHF.

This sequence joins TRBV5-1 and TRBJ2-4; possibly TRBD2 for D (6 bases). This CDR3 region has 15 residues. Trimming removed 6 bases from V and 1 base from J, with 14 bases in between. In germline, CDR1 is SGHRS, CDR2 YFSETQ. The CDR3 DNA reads TGCGCCAGCACCGACCCGGCGGGGGCCAAAAACATTCAGTACTTC. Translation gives CASTDPAGAKNIQYF.

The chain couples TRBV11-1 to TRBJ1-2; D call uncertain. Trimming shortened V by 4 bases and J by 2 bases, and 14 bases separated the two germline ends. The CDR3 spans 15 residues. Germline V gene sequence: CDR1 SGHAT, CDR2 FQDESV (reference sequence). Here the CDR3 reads CASSSGGLENYGYTF. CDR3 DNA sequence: TGTGCCAGCAGCTCTGGCGGACTAGAAAACTATGGCTACACCTTC.

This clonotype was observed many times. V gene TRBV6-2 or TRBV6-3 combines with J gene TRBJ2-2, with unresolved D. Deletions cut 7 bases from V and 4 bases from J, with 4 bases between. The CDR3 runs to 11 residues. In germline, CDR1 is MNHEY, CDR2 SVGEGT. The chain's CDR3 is CASTSTGELFF. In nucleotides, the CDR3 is TGTGCCAGCACCTCCACCGGGGAGCTGTTTTTT.

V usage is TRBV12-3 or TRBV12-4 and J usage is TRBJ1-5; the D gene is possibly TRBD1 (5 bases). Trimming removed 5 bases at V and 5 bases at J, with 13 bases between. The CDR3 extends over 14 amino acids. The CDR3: CASSDDSTHQPQHF. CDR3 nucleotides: TGTGCCAGCAGTGACGACAGCACCCATCAGCCCCAGCATTTT.

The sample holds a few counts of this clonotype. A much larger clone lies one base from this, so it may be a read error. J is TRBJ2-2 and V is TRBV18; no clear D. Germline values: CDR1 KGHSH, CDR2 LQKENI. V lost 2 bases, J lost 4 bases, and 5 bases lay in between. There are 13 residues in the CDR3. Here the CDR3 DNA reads TGTGCCAGCTCACCAGGGTTCACCGGGGAGCTGTTTTTT. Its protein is CASSPGFTGELFF.

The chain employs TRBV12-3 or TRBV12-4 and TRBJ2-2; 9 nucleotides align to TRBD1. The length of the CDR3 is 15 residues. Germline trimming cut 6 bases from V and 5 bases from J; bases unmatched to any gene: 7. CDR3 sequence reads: CASSAGTGRTGELFF. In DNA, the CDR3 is TGTGCCAGCAGCGCCGGGACAGGGCGTACCGGGGAGCTGTTTTTT.